Reported below is one T cell receptor beta chain. What it recognizes is unknown. The J segment lost 9 bases and the V segment lost 10 bases, leaving 10 bases of the junction unmatched. This CDR3 spans 13 amino acids. The germline V gene has CDR1 ENHRY and CDR2 SYGVKD. None of the donors, who were healthy HIV-negative adults, had recently had acute infections or vaccinations. These data are taken from a study of shared clonotypes between healthy human individuals. Notes on the study in general: Only blood was sampled, and tissue TCR repertoires likely differ from blood ones.

Deep-level running was used for the assay. Sequencing used immunoSEQ multiplex PCR; TCRdb keeps in-frame clones, though not all of them. This repertoire shows nearly 1 million clones, 60% to 85% found once; its top ten account for 1.5%. This receptor was taken from a man aged 18 to 29 in good health. The source material was memory CD4+ T cells sorted from blood. Subset specified: CD45RA-negative fraction. The chain has TRBV10-3 and TRBJ2-7, with 12 positions matching TRBD2. CDR3 in amino acids: CASRLAGDPGQYF. Written as DNA, the CDR3 is TGTGCCAGTAGACTAGCGGGAGATCCCGGGCAGTACTTC.